This record concerns one T cell receptor beta chain sequence. This clone was observed once. The antigen this receptor binds is unknown. No much larger clone is present one base from it, and per-base qualities are unavailable. The source of the sample is a study of control samples from healthy donors and cancer patients (dated by TCRdb to the early 2020s). V gives up 3 bases and J gives up 8 bases, and the segment between their germline ends measures 11 bases. CDR3 length: 13 amino acids, cysteine to phenylalanine. Only CDR3 DNA is held: 39 bases, read in frame from base 1. Library preparation employed the immunoSEQ multiplex PCR assay. The table was pulled from immuneACCESS by TCRdb, which kept in-frame rearrangements only. Such tables lose some clones; where checked, under half of the loss comes from unresolved V genes, and the rest has no known cause. This sample gives around 140,000 clones in total; about 92% of them show up just once. Less than 2.5% of the sample is held by the ten biggest clonotypes.

The sequence derives from a woman aged 50 to 65 in good health. This sequence uses TRBV12-3 or TRBV12-4 and TRBJ2-1; the D gene is perhaps TRBD2, on 5 matching bases. The specimen sequenced was blood. Here the CDR3 is given as CASSFVYSDEQFF. The sequenced DNA is TGTGCCAGCAGTTTTGTTTATAGCGATGAGCAGTTCTTC.